The following is a TCR beta chain sequence with its context. The sample comes from a study of blood T cell repertoires in COVID-19. Authors' methods: It was from reference gene primer amplification that nucleated cell counts were estimated. Here immunoSEQ multiplex PCR was the method, and the copy in TCRdb shows in-frame clones only, minus some. V and J calls and clone size are as listed in that table; D and trimming were resolved from the DNA. In the table there are 300,000 to 350,000 clones, about 89% of which are singletons. Sequenced: peripheral blood. This receptor was obtained from a woman aged 45-65 years with COVID-19, enrolled during active disease.

Here the CDR3 DNA reads TGCGCCAGCAGCCAAGAGACAGGGACCCTCTCTGGGGCCAACGTCCTGACTTTC. Translation: CASSQETGTLSGANVLTF. The genes are TRBV4-3 and TRBJ2-6; 7 bases match TRBD1. Germline V gene lookup returns CDR1 LGHNA and CDR2 YSLEER. The CDR3 runs 18 residues. V dropped 0 bases and J dropped 0; count of bases not matched to a gene: 5.